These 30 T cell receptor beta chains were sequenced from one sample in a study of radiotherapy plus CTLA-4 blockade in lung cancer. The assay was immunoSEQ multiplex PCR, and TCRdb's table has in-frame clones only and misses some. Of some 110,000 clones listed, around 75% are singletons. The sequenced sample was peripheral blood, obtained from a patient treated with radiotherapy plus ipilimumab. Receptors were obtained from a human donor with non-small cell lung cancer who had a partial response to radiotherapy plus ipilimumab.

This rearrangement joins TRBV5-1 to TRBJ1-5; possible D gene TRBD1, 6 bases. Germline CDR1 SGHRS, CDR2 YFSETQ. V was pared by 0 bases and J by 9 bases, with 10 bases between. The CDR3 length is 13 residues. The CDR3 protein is CASSLEQGTPQHF. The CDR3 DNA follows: TGCGCCAGCAGCTTGGAGCAGGGGACGCCCCAGCATTTT.

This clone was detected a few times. The CDR3: CAWTVGSTDTQYF. The CDR3 DNA follows: TGTGCCTGGACGGTTGGTAGCACAGATACGCAGTATTTT. The rearrangement links TRBV30 to TRBJ2-3; D is unresolved. Germline assignment: CDR1 GTSNPN and CDR2 SVGIG (reference sequence). The CDR3 totals 13 residues. The germline V and J ends were trimmed by 4 bases and 0 bases, with 8 bases remaining between them.

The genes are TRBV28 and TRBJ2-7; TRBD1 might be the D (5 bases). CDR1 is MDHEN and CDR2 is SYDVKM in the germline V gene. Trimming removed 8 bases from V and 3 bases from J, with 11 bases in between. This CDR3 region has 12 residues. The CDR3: CASEDSRYEQYV. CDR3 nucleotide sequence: TGTGCCAGCGAAGACAGCCGCTACGAGCAGTACGTC.

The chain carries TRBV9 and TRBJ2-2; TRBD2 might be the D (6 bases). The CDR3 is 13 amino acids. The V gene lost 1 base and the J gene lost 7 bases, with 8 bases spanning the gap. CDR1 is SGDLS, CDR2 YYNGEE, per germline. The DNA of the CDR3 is TGTGCCAGCAGCGTAAGGAGGGGCGGGGAGCTGTTTTTT. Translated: CASSVRRGGELFF.

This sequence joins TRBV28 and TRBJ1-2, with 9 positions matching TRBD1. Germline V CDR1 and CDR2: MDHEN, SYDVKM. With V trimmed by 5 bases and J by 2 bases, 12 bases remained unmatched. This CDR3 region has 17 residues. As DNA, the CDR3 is TGTGCCAGCAGTCTGGGGGGGGGACAGGGCCTAAACTATGGCTACACCTTC. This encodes CASSLGGGQGLNYGYTF.

As DNA, the CDR3 is TGTGCCAGTAGTCTAGCGGGAGTGGTTGAGACCCAGTACTTC. Translation: CASSLAGVVETQYF. The V gene is TRBV19, the J gene TRBJ2-5; 10 nucleotides agree with TRBD2. The CDR3 spans 14 residues. The V and J ends lost 5 bases and 5 bases, in that order; junction bases with no gene match: 5. CDR1 is LNHDA, CDR2 SQIVND, per germline (reference sequence).

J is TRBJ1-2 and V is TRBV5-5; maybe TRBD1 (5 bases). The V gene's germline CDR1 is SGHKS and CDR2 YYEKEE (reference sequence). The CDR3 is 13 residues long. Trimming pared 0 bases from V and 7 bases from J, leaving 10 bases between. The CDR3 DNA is TGTGCCAGCAGCTTGGAAGGGGCAGGTGGCTACACCTTC. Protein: CASSLEGAGGYTF.

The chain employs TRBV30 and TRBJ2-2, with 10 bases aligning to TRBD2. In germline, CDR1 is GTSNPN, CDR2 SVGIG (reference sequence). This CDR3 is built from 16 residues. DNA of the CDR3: TGTGCGCACTCAGGGCTAGCGGGAGTGAAGACCGGGGAGCTGTTTTTT. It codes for CAHSGLAGVKTGELFF.

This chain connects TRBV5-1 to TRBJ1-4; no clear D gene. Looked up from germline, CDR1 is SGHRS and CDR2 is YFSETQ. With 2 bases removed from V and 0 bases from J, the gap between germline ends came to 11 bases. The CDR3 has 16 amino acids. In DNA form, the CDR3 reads TGCGCCAGCAGCTTATCATCCGGTGCAACTAATGAAAAACTGTTTTTT. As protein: CASSLSSGATNEKLFF.

The CDR3 DNA sequence: TGTGCCAGCAGCTTAGGCCGCGGGAGGTCGGGGACCTACGAGCAGTACTTC. It is translated as CASSLGRGRSGTYEQYF. The chain carries TRBV7-2 and TRBJ2-7; 8 bases align to TRBD2. Germline lookup yields CDR1 SGHTA and CDR2 FQGNSA. The CDR3 sequence is 17 residues long. V lost 1 base to trimming and J lost 2 bases; unmatched junction nucleotides: 10.

Here the CDR3 reads CASSPTPPGGYNSPLHF. The CDR3 region has the DNA TGTGCCAGCAGTCCAACCCCTCCAGGGGGCTATAATTCACCCCTCCACTTT. J is TRBJ1-6 and V is TRBV27, with 7 bases lining up with TRBD1. There are 17 residues in the CDR3. CDR1 and CDR2 from the germline V gene are MNHEY and SMNVEV (reference sequence). Trimming cost V 5 bases and J 3 bases; bases outside gene matches: 10.

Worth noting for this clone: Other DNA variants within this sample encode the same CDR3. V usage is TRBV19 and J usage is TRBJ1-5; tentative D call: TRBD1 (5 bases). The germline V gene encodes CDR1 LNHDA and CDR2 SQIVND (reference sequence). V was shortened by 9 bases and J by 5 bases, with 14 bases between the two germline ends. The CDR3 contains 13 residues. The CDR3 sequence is CASRQGFDQPQHF. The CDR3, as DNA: TGTGCCAGCAGGCAGGGTTTTGATCAGCCCCAGCATTTT.

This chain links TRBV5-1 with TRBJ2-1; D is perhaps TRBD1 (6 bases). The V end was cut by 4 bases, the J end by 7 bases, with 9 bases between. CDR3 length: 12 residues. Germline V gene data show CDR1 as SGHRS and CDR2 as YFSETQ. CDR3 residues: CASSAQGNEQFF. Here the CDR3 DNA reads TGCGCCAGCAGCGCACAGGGTAATGAGCAGTTCTTC.

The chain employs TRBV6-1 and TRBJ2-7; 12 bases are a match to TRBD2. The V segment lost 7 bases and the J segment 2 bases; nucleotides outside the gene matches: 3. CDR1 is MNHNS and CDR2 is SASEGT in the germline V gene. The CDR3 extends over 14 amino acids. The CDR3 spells CASTLAGGTYEQYV. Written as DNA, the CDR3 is TGTGCCAGCACCCTAGCGGGAGGGACCTACGAGCAGTACGTC.

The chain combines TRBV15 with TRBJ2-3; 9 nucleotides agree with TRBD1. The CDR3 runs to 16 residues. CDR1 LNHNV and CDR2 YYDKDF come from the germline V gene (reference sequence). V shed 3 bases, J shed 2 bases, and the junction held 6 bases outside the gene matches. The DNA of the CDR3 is TGTGCCACCAGCAGCGGGACAGGGTTCCCCACAGATACGCAGTATTTT. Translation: CATSSGTGFPTDTQYF.

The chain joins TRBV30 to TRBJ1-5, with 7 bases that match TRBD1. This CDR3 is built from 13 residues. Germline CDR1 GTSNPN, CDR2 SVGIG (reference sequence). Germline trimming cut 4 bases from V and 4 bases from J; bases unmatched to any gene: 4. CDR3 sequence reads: CAWNRQGNQPQHF. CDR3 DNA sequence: TGTGCCTGGAACCGACAGGGAAATCAGCCCCAGCATTTT.

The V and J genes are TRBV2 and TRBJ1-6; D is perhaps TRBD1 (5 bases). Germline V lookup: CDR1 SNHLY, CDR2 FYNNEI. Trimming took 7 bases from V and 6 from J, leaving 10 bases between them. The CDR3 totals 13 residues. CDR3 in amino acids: CASKGRTNSPLHF. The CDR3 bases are TGTGCCAGCAAGGGGAGGACTAATTCACCCCTCCACTTT.

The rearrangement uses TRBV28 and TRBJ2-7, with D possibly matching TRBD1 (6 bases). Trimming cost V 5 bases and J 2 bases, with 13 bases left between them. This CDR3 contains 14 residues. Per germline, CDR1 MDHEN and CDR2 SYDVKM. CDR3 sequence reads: CASSQRQAAYEQYV. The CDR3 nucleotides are TGTGCCAGCAGTCAAAGACAGGCCGCCTACGAGCAGTACGTC.

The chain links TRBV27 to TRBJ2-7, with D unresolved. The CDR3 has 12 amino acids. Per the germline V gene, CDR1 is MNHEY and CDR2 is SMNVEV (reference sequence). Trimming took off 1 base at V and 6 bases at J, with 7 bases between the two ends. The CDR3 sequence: CASSLYRSEQYF. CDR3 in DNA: TGTGCCAGCAGTTTATATCGGTCCGAGCAGTACTTC.

CDR3 coding DNA: TGTGCCAGCAGCCCAGGACTAGCGGGAGTTTCCCCGTACTTC. This gives the protein CASSPGLAGVSPYF. The V call is TRBV7-2, the J call TRBJ2-5, with TRBD2 matching 13 bases. The J segment lost 13 bases and the V segment lost 5 bases, leaving 10 bases of the junction unmatched. The CDR3 contains 14 residues. Germline V gene data show CDR1 as SGHTA and CDR2 as FQGNSA.

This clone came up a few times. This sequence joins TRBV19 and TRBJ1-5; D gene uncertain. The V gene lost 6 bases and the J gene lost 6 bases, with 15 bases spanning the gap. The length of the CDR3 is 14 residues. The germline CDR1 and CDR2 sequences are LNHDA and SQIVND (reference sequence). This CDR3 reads CASRLSSVGQPQHF. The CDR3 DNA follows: TGTGCCAGTAGGCTATCGTCCGTCGGTCAGCCCCAGCATTTT.

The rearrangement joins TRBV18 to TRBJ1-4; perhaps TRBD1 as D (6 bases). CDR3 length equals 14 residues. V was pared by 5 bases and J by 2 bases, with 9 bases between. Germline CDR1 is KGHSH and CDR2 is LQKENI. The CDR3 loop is CASSLTGTNEKLFF. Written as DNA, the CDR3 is TGTGCCAGCTCATTAACAGGGACTAATGAAAAACTGTTTTTT. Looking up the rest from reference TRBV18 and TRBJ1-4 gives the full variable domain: NAGVMQNPRHLVRRRGQEARLRCSPMKGHSHVYWYRQLPEEGLKFMVYLQKENIIDESGMPKERFSAEFPKEGPSILRIQQVVRGDSAAYFCASSLTGTNEKLFFGSGTQLSVL.

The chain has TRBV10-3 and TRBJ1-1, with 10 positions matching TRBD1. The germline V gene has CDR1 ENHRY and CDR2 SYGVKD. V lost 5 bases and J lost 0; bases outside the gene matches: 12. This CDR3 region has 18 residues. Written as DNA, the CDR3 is TGTGCCATCAGTCAGGCCACCGGGACAGGGGCTTTGAACACTGAAGCTTTCTTT. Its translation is CAISQATGTGALNTEAFF.

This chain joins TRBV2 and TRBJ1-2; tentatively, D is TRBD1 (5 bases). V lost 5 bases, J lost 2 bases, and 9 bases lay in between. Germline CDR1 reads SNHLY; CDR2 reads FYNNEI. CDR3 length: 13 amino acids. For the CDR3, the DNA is TGTGCCAGCAGTCTGGGGGGGAACTATGGCTACACCTTC. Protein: CASSLGGNYGYTF.

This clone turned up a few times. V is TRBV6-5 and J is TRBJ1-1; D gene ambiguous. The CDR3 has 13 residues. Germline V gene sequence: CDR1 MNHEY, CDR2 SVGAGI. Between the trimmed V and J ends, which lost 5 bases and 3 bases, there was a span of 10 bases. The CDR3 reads CASSLWEDTEAFF. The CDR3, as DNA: TGTGCCAGCAGTCTGTGGGAGGACACTGAAGCTTTCTTT.

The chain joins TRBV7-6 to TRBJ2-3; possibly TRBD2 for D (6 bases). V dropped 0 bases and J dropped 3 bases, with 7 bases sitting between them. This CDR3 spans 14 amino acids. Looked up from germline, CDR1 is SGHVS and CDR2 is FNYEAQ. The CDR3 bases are TGTGCCAGCAGCTTAGCGGGAGGAACAGATACGCAGTATTTT. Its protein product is CASSLAGGTDTQYF.

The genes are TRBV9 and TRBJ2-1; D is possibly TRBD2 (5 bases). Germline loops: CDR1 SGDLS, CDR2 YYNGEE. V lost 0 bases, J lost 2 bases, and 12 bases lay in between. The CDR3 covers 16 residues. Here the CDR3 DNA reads TGTGCCAGCAGCGTAGCAGCGGTAACGGCCTACAATGAGCAGTTCTTC. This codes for CASSVAAVTAYNEQFF.

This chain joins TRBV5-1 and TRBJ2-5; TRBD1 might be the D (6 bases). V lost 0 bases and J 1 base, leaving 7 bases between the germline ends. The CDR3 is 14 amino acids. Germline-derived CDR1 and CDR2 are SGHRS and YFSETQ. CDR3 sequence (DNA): TGCGCCAGCAGCTTGGCAGGGGCCCAAGAGACCCAGTACTTC. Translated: CASSLAGAQETQYF.

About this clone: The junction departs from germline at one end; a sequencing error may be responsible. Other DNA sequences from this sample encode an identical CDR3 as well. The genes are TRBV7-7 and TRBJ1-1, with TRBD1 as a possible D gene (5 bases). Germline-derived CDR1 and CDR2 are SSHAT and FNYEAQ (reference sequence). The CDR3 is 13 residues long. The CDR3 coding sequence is TGTGCTAGCAGCCTCGACAGGAACACTGAAGCTTTCTTT. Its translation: CASSLDRNTEAFF.

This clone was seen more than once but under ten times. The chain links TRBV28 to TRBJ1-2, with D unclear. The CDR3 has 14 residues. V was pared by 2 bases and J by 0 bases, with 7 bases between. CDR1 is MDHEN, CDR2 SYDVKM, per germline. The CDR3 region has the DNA TGTGCCAGCAGTTTAGGAGGGTCTAACTATGGCTACACCTTC. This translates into CASSLGGSNYGYTF.